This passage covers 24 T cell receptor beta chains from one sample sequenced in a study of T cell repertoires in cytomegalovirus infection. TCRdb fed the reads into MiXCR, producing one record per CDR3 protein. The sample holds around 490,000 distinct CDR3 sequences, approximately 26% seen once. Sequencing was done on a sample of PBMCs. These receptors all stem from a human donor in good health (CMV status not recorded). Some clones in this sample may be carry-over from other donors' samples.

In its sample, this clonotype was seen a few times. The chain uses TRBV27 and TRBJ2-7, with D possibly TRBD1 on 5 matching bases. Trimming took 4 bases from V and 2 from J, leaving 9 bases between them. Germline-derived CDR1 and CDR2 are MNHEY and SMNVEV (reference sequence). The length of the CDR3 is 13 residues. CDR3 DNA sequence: TGTGCCAGCAGTTCTGCAGGGCCCTACGAGCAGTACGTC. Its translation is CASSSAGPYEQYV.

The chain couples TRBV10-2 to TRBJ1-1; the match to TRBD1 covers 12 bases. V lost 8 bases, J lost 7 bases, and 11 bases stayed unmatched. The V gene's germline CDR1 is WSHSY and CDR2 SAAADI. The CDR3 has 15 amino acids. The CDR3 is CASENAGTGGHEAFF. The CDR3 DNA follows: TGCGCCAGCGAGAATGCCGGGACAGGGGGCCATGAAGCTTTCTTT.

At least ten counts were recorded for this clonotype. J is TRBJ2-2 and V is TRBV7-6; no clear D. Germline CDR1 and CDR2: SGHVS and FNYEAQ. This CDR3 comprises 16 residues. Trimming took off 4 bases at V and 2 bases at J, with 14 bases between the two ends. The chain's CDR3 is CASSYDSNYNTGELFF. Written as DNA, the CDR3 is TGTGCCAGCAGCTACGACTCAAACTACAACACCGGGGAGCTGTTTTTT.

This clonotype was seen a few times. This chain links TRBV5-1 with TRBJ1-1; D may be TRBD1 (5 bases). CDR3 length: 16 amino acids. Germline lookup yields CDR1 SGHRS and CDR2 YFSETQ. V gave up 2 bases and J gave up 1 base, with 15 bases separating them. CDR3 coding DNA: TGCGCCAGCAGCTTATCCCCATCCGGGACGAACACTGAAGCTTTCTTT. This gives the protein CASSLSPSGTNTEAFF.

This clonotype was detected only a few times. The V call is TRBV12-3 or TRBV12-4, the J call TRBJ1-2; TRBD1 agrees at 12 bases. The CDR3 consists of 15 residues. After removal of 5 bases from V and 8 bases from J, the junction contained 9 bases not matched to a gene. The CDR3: CASSLPGQGAGGYTF. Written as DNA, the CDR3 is TGTGCCAGCAGTCTGCCGGGACAGGGGGCCGGGGGCTACACCTTC.

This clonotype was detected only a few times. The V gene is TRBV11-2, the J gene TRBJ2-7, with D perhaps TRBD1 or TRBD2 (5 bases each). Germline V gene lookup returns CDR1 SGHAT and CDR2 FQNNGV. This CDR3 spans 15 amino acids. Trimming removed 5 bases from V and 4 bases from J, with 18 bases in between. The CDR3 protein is CASSLWDPGRYEQYF. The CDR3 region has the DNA TGTGCCAGCAGCCTATGGGACCCCGGTCGGTACGAGCAGTACTTC.

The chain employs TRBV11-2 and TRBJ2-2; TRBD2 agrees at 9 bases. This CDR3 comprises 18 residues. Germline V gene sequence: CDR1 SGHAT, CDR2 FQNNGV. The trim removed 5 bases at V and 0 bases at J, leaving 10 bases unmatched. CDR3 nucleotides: TGTGCCAGCAGCCTACTAGCGGGCGTACCTGCGAACACCGGGGAGCTGTTTTTT. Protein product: CASSLLAGVPANTGELFF.

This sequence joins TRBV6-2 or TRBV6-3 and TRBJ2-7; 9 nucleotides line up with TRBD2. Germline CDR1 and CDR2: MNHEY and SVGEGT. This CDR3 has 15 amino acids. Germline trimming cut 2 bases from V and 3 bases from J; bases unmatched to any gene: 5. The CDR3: CASSYLAGMNYEQYV. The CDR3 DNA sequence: TGTGCCAGCAGTTACCTAGCGGGGATGAACTACGAGCAGTACGTC.

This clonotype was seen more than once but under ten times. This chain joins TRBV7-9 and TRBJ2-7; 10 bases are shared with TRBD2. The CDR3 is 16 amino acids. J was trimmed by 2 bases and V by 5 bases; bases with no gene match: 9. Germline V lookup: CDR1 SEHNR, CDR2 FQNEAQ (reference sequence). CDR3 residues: CASSQSWGTSAYEQYF. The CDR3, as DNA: TGTGCCAGCAGCCAAAGCTGGGGGACTAGCGCCTACGAGCAGTACTTC.

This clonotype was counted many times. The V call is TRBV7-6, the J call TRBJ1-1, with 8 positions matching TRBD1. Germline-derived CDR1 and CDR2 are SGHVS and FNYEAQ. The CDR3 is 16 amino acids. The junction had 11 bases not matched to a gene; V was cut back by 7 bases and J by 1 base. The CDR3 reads CASNDAGGYQNTEAFF. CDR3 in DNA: TGTGCCAGCAACGATGCAGGGGGCTACCAGAACACTGAAGCTTTCTTT.

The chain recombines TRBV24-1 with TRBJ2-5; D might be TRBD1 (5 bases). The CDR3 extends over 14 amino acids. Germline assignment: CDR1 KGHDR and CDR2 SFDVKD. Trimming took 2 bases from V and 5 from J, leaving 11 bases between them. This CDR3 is CATSDSGIGETQYF. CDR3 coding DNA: TGTGCCACCAGTGATTCAGGGATAGGGGAGACCCAGTACTTC.

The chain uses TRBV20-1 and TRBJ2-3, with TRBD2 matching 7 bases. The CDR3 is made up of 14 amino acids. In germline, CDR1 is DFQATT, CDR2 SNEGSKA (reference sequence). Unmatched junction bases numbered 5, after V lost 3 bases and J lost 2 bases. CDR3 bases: TGCAGTGCTAGGGCTAGCGGATTCACAGATACGCAGTATTTT. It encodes CSARASGFTDTQYF.

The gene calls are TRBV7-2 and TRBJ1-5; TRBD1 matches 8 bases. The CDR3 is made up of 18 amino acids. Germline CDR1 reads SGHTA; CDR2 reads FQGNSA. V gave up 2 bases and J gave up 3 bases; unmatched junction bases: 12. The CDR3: CASSLHDTGGTSNQPQHF. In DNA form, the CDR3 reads TGTGCCAGCAGCTTACACGATACAGGGGGTACTTCCAATCAGCCCCAGCATTTT.

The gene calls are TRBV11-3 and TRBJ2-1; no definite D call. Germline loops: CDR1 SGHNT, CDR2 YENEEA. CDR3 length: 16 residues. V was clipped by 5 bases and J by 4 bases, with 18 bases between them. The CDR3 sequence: CASSPRGMSSYNEQFF. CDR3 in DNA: TGTGCCAGCAGCCCCCGCGGCATGTCGTCGTACAATGAGCAGTTCTTC.

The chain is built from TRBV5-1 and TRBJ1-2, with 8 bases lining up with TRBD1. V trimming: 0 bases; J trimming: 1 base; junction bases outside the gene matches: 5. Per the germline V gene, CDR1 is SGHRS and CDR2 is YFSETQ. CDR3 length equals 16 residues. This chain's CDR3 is CASSLDTGGVNYGYTF. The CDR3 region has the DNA TGCGCCAGCAGCTTGGATACAGGGGGTGTTAACTATGGCTACACCTTC.

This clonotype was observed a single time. In DNA, the CDR3 is TGTGCCAGCAGTGAATTTGTCGGACAGGATAACACTGAAGCTTTCTTT. This gives the protein CASSEFVGQDNTEAFF. The J gene is TRBJ1-1, the V gene TRBV25-1; 7 bases fit TRBD1. The CDR3 contains 16 residues. Germline V gene data show CDR1 as MGHDK and CDR2 as SYGVNS. V shed 1 base and J 2 bases; nucleotides not matched to a gene: 7. Supplemented by reference TRBV25-1 and TRBJ1-1, the full variable domain reads EADIYQTPRYLVIGTGKKITLECSQTMGHDKMYWYQQDPGMELHLIHYSYGVNSTEKGDLSSESTVSRIRTEHFPLTLESARPSHTSQYLCASSEFVGQDNTEAFFGQGTRLTVV.

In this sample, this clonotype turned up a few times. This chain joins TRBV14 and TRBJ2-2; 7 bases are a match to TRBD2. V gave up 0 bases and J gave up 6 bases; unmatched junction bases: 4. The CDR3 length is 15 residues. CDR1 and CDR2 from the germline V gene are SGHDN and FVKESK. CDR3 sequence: CASSQDGRSAGELFF. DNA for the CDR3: TGTGCCAGCAGCCAAGACGGGAGGTCGGCCGGGGAGCTGTTTTTT.

The CDR3 coding sequence is TGCGCCAGCAGCTTGGTCTCGACGGTTTTTTACAATGAGCAGTTCTTC. It codes for CASSLVSTVFYNEQFF. The chain couples TRBV5-1 to TRBJ2-1; D not certain. Looked up from germline, CDR1 is SGHRS and CDR2 is YFSETQ. The V end was cut by 0 bases, the J end by 4 bases, with 14 bases between. The CDR3 has 16 residues.

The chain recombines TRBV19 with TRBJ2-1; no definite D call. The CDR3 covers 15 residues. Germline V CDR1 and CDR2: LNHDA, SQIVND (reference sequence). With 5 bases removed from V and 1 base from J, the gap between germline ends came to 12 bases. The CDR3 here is CASSYKKFSYNEQFF. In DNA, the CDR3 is TGTGCCAGTAGTTATAAGAAATTTTCCTACAATGAGCAGTTCTTC.

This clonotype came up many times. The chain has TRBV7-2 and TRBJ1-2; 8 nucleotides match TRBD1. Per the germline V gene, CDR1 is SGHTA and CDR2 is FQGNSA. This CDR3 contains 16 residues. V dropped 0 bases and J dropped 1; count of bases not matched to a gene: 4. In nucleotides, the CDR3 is TGTGCCAGCAGCTTAGCTTCAGGGGGCTTTAACTATGGCTACACCTTC. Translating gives CASSLASGGFNYGYTF.

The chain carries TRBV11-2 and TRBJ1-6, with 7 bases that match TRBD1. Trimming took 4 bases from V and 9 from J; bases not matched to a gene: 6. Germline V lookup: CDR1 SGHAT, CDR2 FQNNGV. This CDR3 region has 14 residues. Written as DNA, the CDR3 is TGTGCCAGCAGCTCAGGGACAGTCATTTCACCCCTCCACTTT. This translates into CASSSGTVISPLHF.

CDR3 nucleotide sequence: TGTGCCAGCAGTGTGGGTGAGCGACGCACAGATACGCAGTATTTT. Translating gives CASSVGERRTDTQYF. The rearrangement uses TRBV2 and TRBJ2-3; unclear D gene. The CDR3 spans 15 residues. Trimming stripped 4 bases from V and 1 base from J, with 12 bases between. The germline gives CDR1 SNHLY, CDR2 FYNNEI. Full variable domain (missing parts from reference TRBV2 and TRBJ2-3): EPEVTQTPSHQVTQMGQEVILRCVPISNHLYFYWYRQILGQKVEFLVSFYNNEISEKSEIFDDQFSVERPDGSNFTLKIRSTKLEDSAMYFCASSVGERRTDTQYFGPGTRLTVL.

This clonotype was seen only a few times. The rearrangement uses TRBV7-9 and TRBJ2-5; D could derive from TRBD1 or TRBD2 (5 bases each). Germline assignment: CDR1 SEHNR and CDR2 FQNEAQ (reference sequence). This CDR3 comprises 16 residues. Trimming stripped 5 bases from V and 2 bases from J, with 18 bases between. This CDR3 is CASSDLRGTPQETQYF. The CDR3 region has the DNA TGTGCCAGCAGCGACCTCCGTGGGACGCCACAAGAGACCCAGTACTTC.

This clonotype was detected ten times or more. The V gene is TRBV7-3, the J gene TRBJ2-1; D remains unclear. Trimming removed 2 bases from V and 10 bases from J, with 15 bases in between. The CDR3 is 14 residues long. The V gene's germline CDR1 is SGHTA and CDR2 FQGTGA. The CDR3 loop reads CASSLVRAGDEQFF. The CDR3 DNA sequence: TGTGCCAGCAGCTTAGTCCGAGCAGGTGACGAGCAGTTCTTC.